This TCR beta chain appears in the sequencing data of a study of shared clonotypes between healthy human individuals. A remark on this clone: Its antigen is undetermined.

Assay execution took place at the deep level. Sequencing was performed with immunoSEQ multiplex PCR; in TCRdb, only in-frame clones are kept and a portion is missing. The table includes some 1,100,000 clones, approximately 78% detected once. Points from the study as a whole: Shared clonotypes across all four donors exceeded non-shared ones in generation probability.

Germline CDR1 and CDR2: LNHDA and SQIVND (reference sequence). The CDR3 is made up of 14 amino acids. The ends were cut back, 6 bases at V and 5 bases at J, with 16 bases in the middle. The rearrangement links TRBV19 to TRBJ1-1, with D perhaps matching TRBD1 (5 bases). The sequence was collected from a young man in good health. Some clones in this sample may be carry-over from other donors' samples. Material for sequencing was memory CD4+ T cells from PBMCs. Described subset: CD45RA-negative fraction. The CDR3: CASSHPGRPTEAFF. The CDR3 bases are TGTGCCAGTAGCCATCCGGGGCGCCCAACTGAAGCTTTCTTT.